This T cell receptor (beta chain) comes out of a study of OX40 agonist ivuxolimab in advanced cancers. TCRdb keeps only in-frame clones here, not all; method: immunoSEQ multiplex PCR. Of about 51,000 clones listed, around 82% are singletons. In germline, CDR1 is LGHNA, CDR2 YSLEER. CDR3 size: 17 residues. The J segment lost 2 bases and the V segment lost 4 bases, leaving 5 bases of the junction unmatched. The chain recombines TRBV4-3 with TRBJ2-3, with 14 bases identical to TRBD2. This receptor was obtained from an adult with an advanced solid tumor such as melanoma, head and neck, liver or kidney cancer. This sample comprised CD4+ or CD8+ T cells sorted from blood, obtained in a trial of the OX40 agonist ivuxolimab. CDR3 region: CASSRGTSGGYTDTQYF. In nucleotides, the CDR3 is TGCGCCAGCAGCCGAGGGACTAGCGGGGGATACACAGATACGCAGTATTTT.